The next 13 T cell receptor beta chains were all read from a single sample in a study of cytomegalovirus exposure and HLA in healthy donors. Vbeta (60) and Jbeta (13) primers were used in the PCR. The assay was immunoSEQ multiplex PCR, and TCRdb's table has in-frame clones only and misses some. The sample has 120,000 or so clones, roughly 80% seen once. Specimen: PBMCs. The receptor source for this set is a man younger than 30 in good health and CMV-seronegative.

The chain couples TRBV2 to TRBJ1-4, with TRBD1 matching over 8 bases. There are 15 residues in the CDR3. With V trimmed by 4 bases and J by 3 bases, 4 bases remained unmatched. The V gene's germline CDR1 is SNHLY and CDR2 FYNNEI. The CDR3 here is CASSADRGPNEKLFF. The CDR3 DNA is TGTGCCAGCAGTGCTGACAGGGGACCTAATGAAAAACTGTTTTTT.

V gene TRBV7-6 combines with J gene TRBJ2-7, with D possibly matching TRBD1 (6 bases). The CDR3 spans 14 residues. V lost 1 base and J lost 5, with 12 bases in between. Germline CDR1 and CDR2: SGHVS and FNYEAQ. In DNA, the CDR3 is TGTGCCAGCAGCTTAGAGGGGGATGTAGACGAGCAGTACTTC. Protein: CASSLEGDVDEQYF.

The chain recombines TRBV19 with TRBJ1-5; D may be TRBD1 (5 bases). Trimming pared 5 bases from V and 0 bases from J, leaving 14 bases between. This CDR3 contains 16 residues. CDR1 LNHDA and CDR2 SQIVND come from the germline V gene (reference sequence). The CDR3 sequence is CASSLRGELSNQPQHF. The CDR3 bases are TGTGCCAGTAGTTTACGGGGGGAACTTAGCAATCAGCCCCAGCATTTT.

This clone was seen a single time. The chain uses TRBV7-3 and TRBJ2-3; 9 bases line up with TRBD1. Germline-derived CDR1 and CDR2 are SGHTA and FQGTGA. Trimming removed 0 bases from V and 6 bases from J; junction bases left unmatched: 10. There are 17 residues in the CDR3. The CDR3 bases are TGTGCCAGCAGCTTAACGGGGACAGGGCCAAAACAGGATACGCAGTATTTT. Translation gives CASSLTGTGPKQDTQYF. Full variable domain (outside the CDR3, taken from reference TRBV7-3 and TRBJ2-3): GAGVSQTPSNKVTEKGKYVELRCDPISGHTALYWYRQSLGQGPEFLIYFQGTGAADDSGLPNDRFFAVRPEGSVSTLKIQRTERGDSAVYLCASSLTGTGPKQDTQYFGPGTRLTVL.

V and J are TRBV25-1 and TRBJ2-7, with TRBD1 matching 9 bases. The trim removed 8 bases at V and 2 bases at J, leaving 7 bases unmatched. CDR1 and CDR2 from the germline V gene are MGHDK and SYGVNS. The CDR3 consists of 14 residues. The DNA of the CDR3 is TGTGCCAGCGAGGCCTGGGACAGGGCCTACGAGCAGTACTTC. Its protein is CASEAWDRAYEQYF.

This clone showed up just a few times. The CDR3 DNA follows: TGCGCCAGCAGCCTCTCCGGGGCTAGCGGGGGGGCTAACAATGAGCAGTTCTTC. Its translation is CASSLSGASGGANNEQFF. The J gene is TRBJ2-1, the V gene TRBV4-1; 12 nucleotides line up with TRBD2. The CDR3 is 18 amino acids. Germline V CDR1 and CDR2: MGHRA, YSYEKL. Trimming cost V 4 bases and J 5 bases; bases outside gene matches: 12.

A single count supports this clone. V gene TRBV10-3 combines with J gene TRBJ2-3; 10 bases match TRBD2. The CDR3 spans 18 residues. J lost 2 bases, V lost 0 bases, and 8 bases had no gene match. CDR1 ENHRY and CDR2 SYGVKD come from the germline V gene. The CDR3 nucleotides are TGTGCCATCAGTGAGTCAGCCCGGACTAGCGGTTACACAGATACGCAGTATTTT. Protein: CAISESARTSGYTDTQYF.

The V call is TRBV6-5, the J call TRBJ1-2; D possibly corresponds to TRBD1 (5 bases). CDR1 and CDR2 (germline): MNHEY, SVGAGI. The CDR3 is 15 amino acids. Trimming left V 6 bases short and J 2 bases short, with 16 bases between. The CDR3 DNA reads as TGTGCCAGCAGAAGGACGGGGGGAGAGAACTATGGCTACACCTTC. It codes for CASRRTGGENYGYTF.

The gene calls are TRBV5-4 and TRBJ1-2; TRBD1 might be the D (5 bases). The CDR3 contains 17 residues. The V and J ends lost 6 bases and 0 bases respectively, with 21 bases between them. Germline V CDR1 and CDR2: SGHNT, YYREEE (reference sequence). The CDR3 nucleotides read TGTGCCAGCATCCGTAGTGCAGGGATTTCGCCTAACTATGGCTACACCTTC. It specifies CASIRSAGISPNYGYTF.

The chain joins TRBV20-1 to TRBJ1-2; D gene uncertain. CDR1 and CDR2 (germline): DFQATT, SNEGSKA (reference sequence). V lost 3 bases and J 3 bases, leaving 5 bases between the germline ends. The CDR3 has 11 amino acids. CDR3 in amino acids: CSARRDYGYTF. CDR3 bases: TGCAGTGCTAGGAGGGACTATGGCTACACCTTC.

The V gene is TRBV5-8, the J gene TRBJ2-1, with a weak D call TRBD2 (6 bases). Per the germline V gene, CDR1 is SGHTS and CDR2 is YDEGEE. The ends were cut back, 4 bases at V and 3 bases at J, with 11 bases in the middle. This CDR3 is 14 amino acids long. For the CDR3, the DNA is TGTGCCAGCAGCACCGGGACTTACTACAATGAGCAGTTCTTC. It codes for CASSTGTYYNEQFF.

J is TRBJ2-7 and V is TRBV7-9, with a weak D call TRBD2 (5 bases). Germline loops: CDR1 SEHNR, CDR2 FQNEAQ (reference sequence). The V and J ends lost 1 base and 0 bases respectively, with 10 bases between them. CDR3 length equals 15 residues. CDR3 in amino acids: CASSLGGSSSYEQYF. In DNA form, the CDR3 reads TGTGCCAGCAGCTTAGGAGGGTCAAGCTCCTACGAGCAGTACTTC.

J is TRBJ1-1 and V is TRBV13, with D hard to call. The germline V gene encodes CDR1 PRHDT and CDR2 FYEKMQ (reference sequence). V gave up 0 bases and J gave up 4 bases, with 9 bases separating them. This CDR3 is 14 amino acids long. Written as DNA, the CDR3 is TGTGCCAGCAGCTTAGGACGGGGAACCACTGAAGCTTTCTTT. This gives the protein CASSLGRGTTEAFF. Based on the CDR3 plus reference TRBV13 and TRBJ1-1, the full variable domain is AAGVIQSPRHLIKEKRETATLKCYPIPRHDTVYWYQQGPGQDPQFLISFYEKMQSDKGSIPDRFSAQQFSDYHSELNMSSLELGDSALYFCASSLGRGTTEAFFGQGTRLTVV.